Ten or more counts support the clone carrying this T cell receptor (beta chain). As yet, its antigen is unknown. A single record per CDR3 protein comes from TCRdb applying MiXCR to the 5' RACE reads. The sample shows approximately 150,000 distinct CDR3 sequences, roughly 14% of them seen only once. This entry is derived from a study of T-cell memory formation after mild COVID-19. Study-wide points: CD4+ bias marked clones expanding day 15 to 37, unlike balanced contracting clones. Among clones peaking at day 37 in the second wave, SARS-CoV-2 specificity remained unconfirmed. CM and EM subsets held most contracting CD4+ clones; EMRA held CD8+ ones. Pre-infection memory showed some responding clones, and this suggested that cross-reactive memory joined.

The CDR3 has 13 amino acids. Germline V CDR1 and CDR2: KGHSH, LQKENI. After removal of 5 bases from V and 3 bases from J, the junction contained 3 bases not matched to a gene. Sample: PBMCs or a T cell subset sorted from them (not recorded which). The rearrangement joins TRBV18 to TRBJ2-5; 7 positions match TRBD1. The TCR sequence derives from an adult woman who had mild COVID-19 (a few samples of this study predate the infection). Cell type and time point are not known. The CDR3 DNA reads TGTGCCAGCTCAACGGGACAGAAAGAGACCCAGTACTTC. Its protein product is CASSTGQKETQYF.